A single sample is the source of the 6 T cell receptor beta chains below, sequenced in a study of blood T cell repertoires in COVID-19 (dated by TCRdb to the early 2020s). Library construction relied on the immunoSEQ multiplex PCR assay. TCRdb retrieved this table from immuneACCESS and kept in-frame rearrangements only. Not all clones are present; in checked studies, unresolved V genes account for under half, and no reason is known for the remainder. The sample table holds under 300,000 clones, of which 88% were seen once. Together, the top ten hold around 2.9% of the sample. Sequences were obtained from PBMCs or T cells enriched from blood (not recorded which). These receptor sequences come from a woman aged 45-60 years who had recovered from COVID-19.

The chain recombines TRBV6-2 or TRBV6-3 with TRBJ1-5, with D possibly matching TRBD1 (6 bases). Trimming shortened V by 5 bases and J by 4 bases, and 15 bases separated the two germline ends. The CDR3 has 15 residues. Germline CDR1 MNHEY, CDR2 SVGEGT. CDR3 sequence (DNA): TGTGCCAGCAGTCAAGCGCGACAGGTTAATCAGCCCCAGCATTTT. Translation gives CASSQARQVNQPQHF.

The chain employs TRBV28 and TRBJ1-6; TRBD1 matches at 9 bases. CDR3 length: 14 residues. CDR1 and CDR2 from the germline V gene are MDHEN and SYDVKM. V was clipped by 10 bases and J by 5 bases; unmatched bases: 6. In DNA, the CDR3 is TGTGCCACCTGGACAGGGGTTAATAATTCACCCCTCCACTTT. It specifies CATWTGVNNSPLHF.

V is TRBV11-2 and J is TRBJ1-2, with D hard to call. The V end was cut by 5 bases, the J end by 3 bases, with 28 bases between. The CDR3 has 19 residues. CDR1 is SGHAT and CDR2 is FQNNGV in the germline V gene. The chain's CDR3 is CASSPSVGVRRVYDYGYTF. CDR3 bases: TGTGCCAGCAGCCCCTCAGTTGGTGTCAGGAGGGTTTACGACTATGGCTACACCTTC.

This chain uses TRBV4-3 with TRBJ1-1; 8 bases are a match to TRBD1. The trim removed 0 bases at V and 4 bases at J, leaving 4 bases unmatched. The germline CDR1 and CDR2 sequences are LGHNA and YSLEER. This CDR3 has 15 residues. CDR3 in amino acids: CASSQDHDRGTEAFF. The CDR3 nucleotides are TGCGCCAGCAGCCAAGACCATGACAGGGGCACTGAAGCTTTCTTT.

The rearrangement links TRBV30 to TRBJ1-1; D is perhaps TRBD1 (5 bases). Germline CDR1 is GTSNPN and CDR2 is SVGIG (reference sequence). The CDR3 runs 13 residues. With 3 bases removed from V and 2 bases from J, the gap between germline ends came to 10 bases. In DNA, the CDR3 is TGTGCCTGGAGCCAGACAGCTAACACTGAAGCTTTCTTT. It yields the protein CAWSQTANTEAFF.

The rearrangement links TRBV4-3 to TRBJ2-5; 9 bases are a match to TRBD2. Per germline, CDR1 LGHNA and CDR2 YSLEER. The V gene end was trimmed by 4 bases and the J gene end by 5 bases; junction bases not matched to a gene: 11. The CDR3 runs 16 residues. CDR3 amino acids: CASSLEISGRGETQYF. The CDR3 bases are TGCGCCAGCAGCCTGGAGATTAGCGGGAGAGGGGAGACCCAGTACTTC.